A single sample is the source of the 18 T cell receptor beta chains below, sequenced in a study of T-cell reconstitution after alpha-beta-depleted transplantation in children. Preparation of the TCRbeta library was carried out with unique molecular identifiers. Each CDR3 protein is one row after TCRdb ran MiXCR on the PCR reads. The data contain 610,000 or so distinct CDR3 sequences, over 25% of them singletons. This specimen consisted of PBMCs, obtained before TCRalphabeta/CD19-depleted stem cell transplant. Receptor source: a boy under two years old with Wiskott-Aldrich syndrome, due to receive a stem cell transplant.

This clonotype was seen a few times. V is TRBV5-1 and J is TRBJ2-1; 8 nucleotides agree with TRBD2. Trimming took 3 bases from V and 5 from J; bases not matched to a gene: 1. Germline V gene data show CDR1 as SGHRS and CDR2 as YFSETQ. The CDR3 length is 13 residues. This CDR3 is CASSWREDNEQFF. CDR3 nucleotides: TGCGCCAGCAGCTGGCGGGAGGACAATGAGCAGTTCTTC.

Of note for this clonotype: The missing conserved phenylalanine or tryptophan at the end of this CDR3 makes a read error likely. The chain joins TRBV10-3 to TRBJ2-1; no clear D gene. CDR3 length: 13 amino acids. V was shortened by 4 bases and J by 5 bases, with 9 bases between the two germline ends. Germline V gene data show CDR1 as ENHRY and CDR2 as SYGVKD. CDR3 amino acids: CAISGPGDNEQFL. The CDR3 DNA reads TGTGCCATCAGTGGTCCAGGAGACAATGAGCAGTTCTTG.

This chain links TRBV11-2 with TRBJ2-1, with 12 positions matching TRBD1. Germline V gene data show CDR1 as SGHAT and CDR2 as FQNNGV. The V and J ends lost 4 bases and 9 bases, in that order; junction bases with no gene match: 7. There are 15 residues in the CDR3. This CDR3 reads CASSSTGTGGGEQFF. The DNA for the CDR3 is TGTGCCAGCAGCTCAACCGGGACAGGGGGCGGTGAGCAGTTCTTC.

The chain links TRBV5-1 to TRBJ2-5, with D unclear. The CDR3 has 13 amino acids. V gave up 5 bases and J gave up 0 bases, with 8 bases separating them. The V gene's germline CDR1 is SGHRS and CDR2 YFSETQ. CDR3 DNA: TGCGCCAGCAGGGGCACTGACCAAGAGACCCAGTACTTC. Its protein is CASRGTDQETQYF.

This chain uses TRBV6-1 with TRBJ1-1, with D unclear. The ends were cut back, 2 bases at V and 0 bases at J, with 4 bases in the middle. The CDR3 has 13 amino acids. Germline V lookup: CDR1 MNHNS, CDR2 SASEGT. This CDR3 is CASSEYLNTEAFF. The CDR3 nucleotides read TGTGCCAGCAGTGAATACTTGAACACTGAAGCTTTCTTT.

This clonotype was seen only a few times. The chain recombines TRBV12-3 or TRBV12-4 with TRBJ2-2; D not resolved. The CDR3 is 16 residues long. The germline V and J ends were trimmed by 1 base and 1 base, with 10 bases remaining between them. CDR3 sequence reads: CASSLEGTLNTGELFF. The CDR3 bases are TGTGCCAGCAGTTTAGAGGGAACACTGAACACCGGGGAGCTGTTTTTT.

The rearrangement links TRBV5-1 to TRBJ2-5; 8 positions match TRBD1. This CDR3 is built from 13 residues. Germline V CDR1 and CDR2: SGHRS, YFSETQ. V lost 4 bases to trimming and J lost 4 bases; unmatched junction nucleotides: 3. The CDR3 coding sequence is TGCGCCAGCAGCGTACAGGGGGGAGAGACCCAGTACTTC. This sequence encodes CASSVQGGETQYF. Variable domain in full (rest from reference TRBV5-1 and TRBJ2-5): KAGVTQTPRYLIKTRGQQVTLSCSPISGHRSVSWYQQTPGQGLQFLFEYFSETQRNKGNFPGRFSGRQFSNSRSEMNVSTLELGDSALYLCASSVQGGETQYFGPGTRLLVL.

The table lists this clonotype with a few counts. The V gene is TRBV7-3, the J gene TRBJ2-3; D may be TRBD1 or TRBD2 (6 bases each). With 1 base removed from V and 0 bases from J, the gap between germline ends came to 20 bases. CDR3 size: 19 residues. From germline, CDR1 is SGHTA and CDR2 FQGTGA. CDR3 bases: TGTGCCAGCAGCTTAATTGGAGTGAGGGGGAGGACGAGCACAGATACGCAGTATTTT. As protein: CASSLIGVRGRTSTDTQYF.

The CDR3 DNA is TGCGCCAGCAGCTTCAGGACTAGCGTCTACAATGAGCAGTTCTTC. This codes for CASSFRTSVYNEQFF. The chain couples TRBV5-1 to TRBJ2-1; 9 bases are shared with TRBD2. Germline values: CDR1 SGHRS, CDR2 YFSETQ. The CDR3 has 15 residues. With 2 bases clipped from V and 3 bases from J, the junction kept 3 bases outside the gene matches.

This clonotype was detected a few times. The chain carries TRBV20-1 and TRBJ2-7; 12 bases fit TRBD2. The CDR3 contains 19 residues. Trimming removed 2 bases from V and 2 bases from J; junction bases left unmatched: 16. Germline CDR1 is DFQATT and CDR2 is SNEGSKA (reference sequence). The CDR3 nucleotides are TGCAGTGCTAGAACTCCGGGACTAGCGGGTCCCAGACCCCCCTACGAGCAGTACTTC. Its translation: CSARTPGLAGPRPPYEQYF.

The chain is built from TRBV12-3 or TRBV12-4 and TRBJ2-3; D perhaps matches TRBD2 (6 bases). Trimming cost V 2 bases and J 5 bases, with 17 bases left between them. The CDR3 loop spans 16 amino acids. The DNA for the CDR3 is TGTGCCAGCAGTTTATCTCAGCGGGTGGAAATAGATACGCAGTATTTT. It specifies CASSLSQRVEIDTQYF.

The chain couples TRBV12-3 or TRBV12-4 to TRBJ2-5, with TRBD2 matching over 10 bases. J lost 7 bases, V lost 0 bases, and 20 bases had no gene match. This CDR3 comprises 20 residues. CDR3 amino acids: CASSLAHLSRLAGTQRTQYF. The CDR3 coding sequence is TGTGCCAGCAGTTTAGCGCACTTATCCCGACTAGCGGGTACACAGCGGACCCAGTACTTC.

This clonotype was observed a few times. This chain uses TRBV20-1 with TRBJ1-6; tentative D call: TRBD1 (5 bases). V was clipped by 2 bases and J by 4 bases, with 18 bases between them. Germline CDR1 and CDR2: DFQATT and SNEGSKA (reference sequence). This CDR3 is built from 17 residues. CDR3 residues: CSARPPDINFYNSPLHF. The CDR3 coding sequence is TGCAGTGCTAGACCTCCGGACATTAACTTTTATAATTCACCCCTCCACTTT.

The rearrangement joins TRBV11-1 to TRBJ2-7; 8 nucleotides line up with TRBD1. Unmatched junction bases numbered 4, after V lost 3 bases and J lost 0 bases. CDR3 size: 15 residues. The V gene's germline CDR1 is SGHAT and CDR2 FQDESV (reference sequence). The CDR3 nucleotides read TGTGCCAGCAGCTTGAAGGGACAGGCCTCCTACGAGCAGTACTTC. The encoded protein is CASSLKGQASYEQYF. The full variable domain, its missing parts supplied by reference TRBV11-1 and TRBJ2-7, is EAEVAQSPRYKITEKSQAVAFWCDPISGHATLYWYRQILGQGPELLVQFQDESVVDDSQLPKDRFSAERLKGVDSTLKIQPAELGDSAMYLCASSLKGQASYEQYFGPGTRLTVT.

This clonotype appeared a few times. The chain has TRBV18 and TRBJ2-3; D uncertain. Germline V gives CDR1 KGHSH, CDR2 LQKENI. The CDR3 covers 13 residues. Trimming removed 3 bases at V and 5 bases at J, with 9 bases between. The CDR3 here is CASSPAAVDTQYF. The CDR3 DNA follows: TGTGCCAGCTCACCTGCGGCGGTAGATACGCAGTATTTT.

CDR3 nucleotide sequence: TGTGCCAGCAGCCAAGTTGGACTAATCCAGGGTACGCAGTATTTT. It codes for CASSQVGLIQGTQYF. The rearrangement joins TRBV14 to TRBJ2-3, with D possibly TRBD2 on 6 matching bases. There are 15 residues in the CDR3. Germline V gives CDR1 SGHDN, CDR2 FVKESK. V lost 1 base to trimming and J lost 8 bases, with 16 bases between them.

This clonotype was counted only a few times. The CDR3 DNA follows: TGCGCCAGCAGCTTGACCCGGTCAGGCGGGGAAGAGACCCAGTACTTC. This gives the protein CASSLTRSGGEETQYF. The chain combines TRBV5-1 with TRBJ2-5; TRBD2 is a possible D gene (6 bases). The V and J ends lost 1 base and 3 bases respectively, with 16 bases between them. Germline lookup yields CDR1 SGHRS and CDR2 YFSETQ. The CDR3 is 16 residues long.

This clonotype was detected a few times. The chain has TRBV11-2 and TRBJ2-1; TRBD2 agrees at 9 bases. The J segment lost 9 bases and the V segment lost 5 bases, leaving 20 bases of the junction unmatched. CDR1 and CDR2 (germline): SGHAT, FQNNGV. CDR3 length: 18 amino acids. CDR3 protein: CASSPVEAGGFSASEQFF. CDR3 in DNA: TGTGCCAGCAGCCCCGTGGAAGCGGGAGGTTTTTCAGCAAGTGAGCAGTTCTTC. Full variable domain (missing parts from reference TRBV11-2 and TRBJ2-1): EAGVAQSPRYKIIEKRQSVAFWCNPISGHATLYWYQQILGQGPKLLIQFQNNGVVDDSQLPKDRFSAERLKGVDSTLKIQPAKLEDSAVYLCASSPVEAGGFSASEQFFGPGTRLTVL.